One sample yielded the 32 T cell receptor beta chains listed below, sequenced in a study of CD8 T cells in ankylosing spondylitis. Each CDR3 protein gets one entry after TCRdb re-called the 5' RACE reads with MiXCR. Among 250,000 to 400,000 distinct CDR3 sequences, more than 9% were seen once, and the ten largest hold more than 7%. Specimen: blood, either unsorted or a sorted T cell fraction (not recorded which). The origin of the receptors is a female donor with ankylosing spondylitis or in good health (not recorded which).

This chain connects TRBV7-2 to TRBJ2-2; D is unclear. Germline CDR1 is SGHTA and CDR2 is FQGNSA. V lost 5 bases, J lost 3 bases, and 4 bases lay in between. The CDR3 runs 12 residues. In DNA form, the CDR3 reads TGTGCCAGCAGCGCCTACACCGGGGAGCTGTTTTTT. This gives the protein CASSAYTGELFF.

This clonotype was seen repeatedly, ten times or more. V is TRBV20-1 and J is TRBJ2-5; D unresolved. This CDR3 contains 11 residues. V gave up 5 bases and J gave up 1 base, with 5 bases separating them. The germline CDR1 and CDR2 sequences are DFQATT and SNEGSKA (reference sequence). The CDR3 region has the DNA TGCAGTGCTCAATTCCAAGAGACCCAGTACTTC. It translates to CSAQFQETQYF.

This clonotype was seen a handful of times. CDR3 region: CASSYMSYNEQFF. The CDR3 DNA sequence: TGCGCCAGCAGCTACATGAGCTACAATGAGCAGTTCTTC. The genes are TRBV5-1 and TRBJ2-1; no definite D call. This CDR3 is 13 amino acids long. Trimming shortened V by 3 bases and J by 3 bases, and 7 bases separated the two germline ends. Germline V gene data show CDR1 as SGHRS and CDR2 as YFSETQ.

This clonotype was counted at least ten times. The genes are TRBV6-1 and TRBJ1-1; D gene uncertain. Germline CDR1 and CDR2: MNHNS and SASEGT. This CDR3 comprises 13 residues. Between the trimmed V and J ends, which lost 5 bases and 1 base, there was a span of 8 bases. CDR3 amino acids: CASSPSPNTEAFF. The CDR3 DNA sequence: TGTGCCAGCAGTCCCTCCCCGAACACTGAAGCTTTCTTT.

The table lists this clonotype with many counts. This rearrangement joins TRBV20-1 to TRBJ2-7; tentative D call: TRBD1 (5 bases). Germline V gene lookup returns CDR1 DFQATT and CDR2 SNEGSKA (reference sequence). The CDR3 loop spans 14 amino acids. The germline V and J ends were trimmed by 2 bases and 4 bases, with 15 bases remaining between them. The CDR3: CSARLADREYEQYF. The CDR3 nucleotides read TGCAGTGCTAGACTTGCCGACAGAGAATACGAGCAGTACTTC.

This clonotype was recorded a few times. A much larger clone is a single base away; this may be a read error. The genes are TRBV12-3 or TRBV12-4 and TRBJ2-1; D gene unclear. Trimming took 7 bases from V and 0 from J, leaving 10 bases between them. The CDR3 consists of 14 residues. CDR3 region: CASTPWGSYNEQFF. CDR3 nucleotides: TGTGCCAGCACACCCTGGGGCTCCTACAATGAGCAGTTCTTC.

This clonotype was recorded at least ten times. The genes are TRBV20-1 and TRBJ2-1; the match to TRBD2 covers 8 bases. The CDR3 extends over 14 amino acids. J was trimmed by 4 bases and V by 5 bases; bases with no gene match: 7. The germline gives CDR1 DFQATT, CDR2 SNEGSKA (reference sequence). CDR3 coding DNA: TGCAGTGCTTCTAAAGCGGGGGTTTACAATGAGCAGTTCTTC. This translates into CSASKAGVYNEQFF.

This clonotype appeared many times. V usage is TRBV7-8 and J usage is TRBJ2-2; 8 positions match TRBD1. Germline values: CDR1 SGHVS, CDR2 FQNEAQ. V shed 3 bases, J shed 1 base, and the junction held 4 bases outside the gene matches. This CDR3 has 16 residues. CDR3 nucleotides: TGTGCCAGCAGCTTTAGGGGGACAGGGAACACCGGGGAGCTGTTTTTT. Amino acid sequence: CASSFRGTGNTGELFF.

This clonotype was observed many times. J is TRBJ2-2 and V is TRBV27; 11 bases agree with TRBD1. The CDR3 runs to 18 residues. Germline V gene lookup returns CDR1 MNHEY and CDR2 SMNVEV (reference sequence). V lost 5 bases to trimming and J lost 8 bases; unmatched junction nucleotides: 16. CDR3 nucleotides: TGTGCCAGCAGTCTCTCGGTCGGGGACAGGGGGTATTCGGGGGAGCTGTTTTTT. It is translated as CASSLSVGDRGYSGELFF.

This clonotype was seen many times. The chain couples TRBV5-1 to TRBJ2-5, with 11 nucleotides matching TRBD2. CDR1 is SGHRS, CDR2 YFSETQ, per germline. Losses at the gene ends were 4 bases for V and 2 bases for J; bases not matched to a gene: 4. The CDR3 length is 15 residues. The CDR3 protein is CASSRGTSGQETQYF. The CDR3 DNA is TGCGCCAGCAGCCGCGGGACTAGCGGTCAAGAGACCCAGTACTTC. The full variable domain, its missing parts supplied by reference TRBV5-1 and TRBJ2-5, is KAGVTQTPRYLIKTRGQQVTLSCSPISGHRSVSWYQQTPGQGLQFLFEYFSETQRNKGNFPGRFSGRQFSNSRSEMNVSTLELGDSALYLCASSRGTSGQETQYFGPGTRLLVL.

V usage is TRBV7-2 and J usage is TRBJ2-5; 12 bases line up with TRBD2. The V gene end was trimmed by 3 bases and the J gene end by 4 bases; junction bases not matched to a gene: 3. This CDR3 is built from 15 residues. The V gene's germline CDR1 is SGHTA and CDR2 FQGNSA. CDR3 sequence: CASSLPSGRVETQYF. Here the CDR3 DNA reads TGTGCCAGCAGCTTGCCTAGCGGGAGGGTAGAGACCCAGTACTTC. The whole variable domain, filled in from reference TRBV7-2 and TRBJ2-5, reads GAGVSQSPSNKVTEKGKDVELRCDPISGHTALYWYRQSLGQGLEFLIYFQGNSAPDKSGLPSDRFSAERTGGSVSTLTIQRTQQEDSAVYLCASSLPSGRVETQYFGPGTRLLVL.

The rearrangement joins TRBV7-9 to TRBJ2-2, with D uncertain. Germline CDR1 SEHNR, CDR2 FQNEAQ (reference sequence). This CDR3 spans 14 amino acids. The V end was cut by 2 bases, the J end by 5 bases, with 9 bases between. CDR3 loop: CASSLLSETGELFF. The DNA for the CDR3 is TGTGCCAGCAGCTTATTATCGGAGACCGGGGAGCTGTTTTTT.

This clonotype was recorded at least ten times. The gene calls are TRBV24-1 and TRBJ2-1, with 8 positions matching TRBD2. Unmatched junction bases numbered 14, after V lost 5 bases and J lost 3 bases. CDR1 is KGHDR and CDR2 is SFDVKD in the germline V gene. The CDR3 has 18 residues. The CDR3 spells CATSALGGRGARYNEQFF. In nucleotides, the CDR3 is TGTGCCACCAGTGCCTTGGGGGGGCGGGGGGCGCGCTACAATGAGCAGTTCTTC.

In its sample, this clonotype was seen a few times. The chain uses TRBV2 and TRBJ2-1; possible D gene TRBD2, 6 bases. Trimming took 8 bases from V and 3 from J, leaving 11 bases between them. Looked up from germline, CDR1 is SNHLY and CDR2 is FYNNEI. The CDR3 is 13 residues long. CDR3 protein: CASGGNLYNEQFF. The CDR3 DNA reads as TGTGCCAGCGGGGGGAATCTCTACAATGAGCAGTTCTTC.

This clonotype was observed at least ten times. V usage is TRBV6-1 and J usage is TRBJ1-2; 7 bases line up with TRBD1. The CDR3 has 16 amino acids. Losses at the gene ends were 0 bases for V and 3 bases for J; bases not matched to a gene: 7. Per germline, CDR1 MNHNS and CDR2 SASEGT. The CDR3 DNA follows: TGTGCCAGCAGTGAAGCGGGGGGACAGAACCACTATGGCTACACCTTC. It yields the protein CASSEAGGQNHYGYTF.

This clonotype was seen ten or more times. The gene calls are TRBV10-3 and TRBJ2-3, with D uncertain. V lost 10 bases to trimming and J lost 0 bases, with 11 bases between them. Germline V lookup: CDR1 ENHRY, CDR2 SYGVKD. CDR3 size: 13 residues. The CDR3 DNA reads TGTGCCACGACCGGGCCTAGCACAGATACGCAGTATTTT. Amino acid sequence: CATTGPSTDTQYF.

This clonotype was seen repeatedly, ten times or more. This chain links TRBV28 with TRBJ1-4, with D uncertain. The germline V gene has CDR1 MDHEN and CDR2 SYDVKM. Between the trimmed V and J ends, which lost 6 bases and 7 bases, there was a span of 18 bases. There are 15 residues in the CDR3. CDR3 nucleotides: TGTGCCAGCAGCCTTGGACCCCGAGGGTTTGAAAAACTGTTTTTT. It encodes CASSLGPRGFEKLFF. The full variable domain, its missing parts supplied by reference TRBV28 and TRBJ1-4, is DVKVTQSSRYLVKRTGEKVFLECVQDMDHENMFWYRQDPGLGLRLIYFSYDVKMKEKGDIPEGYSVSREKKERFSLILESASTNQTSMYLCASSLGPRGFEKLFFGSGTQLSVL.

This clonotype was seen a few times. The CDR3 protein is CSAQGENSNQPQHF. In DNA form, the CDR3 reads TGCAGTGCTCAGGGAGAAAATAGCAATCAGCCCCAGCATTTT. The rearrangement joins TRBV20-1 to TRBJ1-5; the D gene is possibly TRBD1 (5 bases). The CDR3 sequence is 14 residues long. The germline V gene encodes CDR1 DFQATT and CDR2 SNEGSKA (reference sequence). The V end lost 5 bases, the J end lost 0 bases, and 11 bases lay between the germline ends.

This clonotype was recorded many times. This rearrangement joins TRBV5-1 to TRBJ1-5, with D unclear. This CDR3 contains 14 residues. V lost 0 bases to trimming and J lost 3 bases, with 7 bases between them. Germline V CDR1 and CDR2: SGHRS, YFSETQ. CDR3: CASSLDQPNQPQHF. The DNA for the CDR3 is TGCGCCAGCAGCTTGGACCAGCCCAATCAGCCCCAGCATTTT.

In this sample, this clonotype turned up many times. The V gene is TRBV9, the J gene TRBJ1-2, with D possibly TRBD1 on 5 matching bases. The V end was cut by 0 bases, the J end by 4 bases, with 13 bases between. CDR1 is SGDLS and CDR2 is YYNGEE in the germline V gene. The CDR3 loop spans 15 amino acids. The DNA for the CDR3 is TGTGCCAGCAGCGTAGGCGATCCAGGGCGCTATGGCTACACCTTC. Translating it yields CASSVGDPGRYGYTF.

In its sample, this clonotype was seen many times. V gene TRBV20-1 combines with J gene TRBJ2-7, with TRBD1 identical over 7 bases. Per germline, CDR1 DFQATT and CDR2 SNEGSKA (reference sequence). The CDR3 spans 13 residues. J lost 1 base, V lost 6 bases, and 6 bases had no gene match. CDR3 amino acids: CSATSGQSYEQYF. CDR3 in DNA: TGCAGTGCAACCTCGGGACAGTCCTACGAGCAGTACTTC.

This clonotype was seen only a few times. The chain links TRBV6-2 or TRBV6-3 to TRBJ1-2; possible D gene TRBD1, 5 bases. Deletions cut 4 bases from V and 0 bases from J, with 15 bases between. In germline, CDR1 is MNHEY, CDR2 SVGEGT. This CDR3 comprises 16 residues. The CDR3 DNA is TGTGCCAGCAGTTCGCCGACCGGGACCCCTAACTATGGCTACACCTTC. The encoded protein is CASSSPTGTPNYGYTF.

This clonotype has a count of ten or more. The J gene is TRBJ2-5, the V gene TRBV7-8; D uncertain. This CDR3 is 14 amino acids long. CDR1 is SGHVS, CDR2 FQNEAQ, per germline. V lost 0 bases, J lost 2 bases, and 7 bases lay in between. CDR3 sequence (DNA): TGTGCCAGCAGCTTAGCCGTCCAGCAAGAGACCCAGTACTTC. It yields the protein CASSLAVQQETQYF.

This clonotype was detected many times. CDR3: CSARASGEANTGELFF. The CDR3 DNA is TGCAGTGCTAGAGCGTCGGGAGAGGCGAACACCGGGGAGCTGTTTTTT. The chain employs TRBV20-1 and TRBJ2-2; a weak D match, TRBD2 (6 bases). Germline V gene lookup returns CDR1 DFQATT and CDR2 SNEGSKA (reference sequence). The CDR3 loop spans 16 amino acids. V gave up 1 base and J gave up 0 bases, with 12 bases separating them.

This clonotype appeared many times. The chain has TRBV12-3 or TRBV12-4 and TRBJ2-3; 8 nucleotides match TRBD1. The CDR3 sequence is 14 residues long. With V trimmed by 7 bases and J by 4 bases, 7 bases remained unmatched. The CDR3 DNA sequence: TGTGCCAGCAATCCCGGGACAGGCGCAGATACGCAGTATTTT. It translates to CASNPGTGADTQYF.

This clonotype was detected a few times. Written as DNA, the CDR3 is TGTGCCAGCAGCCCCCAACCCCTCACAGGGGGGGACTATGGCTACACCTTC. It translates to CASSPQPLTGGDYGYTF. The V gene is TRBV7-2, the J gene TRBJ1-2; 8 nucleotides align to TRBD1. The germline V gene has CDR1 SGHTA and CDR2 FQGNSA. V gave up 5 bases and J gave up 3 bases; unmatched junction bases: 14. There are 17 residues in the CDR3.

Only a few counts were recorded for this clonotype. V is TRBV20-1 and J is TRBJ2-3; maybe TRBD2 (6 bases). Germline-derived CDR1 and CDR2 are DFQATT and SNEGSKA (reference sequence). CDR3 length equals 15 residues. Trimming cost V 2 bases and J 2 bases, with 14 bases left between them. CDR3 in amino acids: CSARNSGEFTDTQYF. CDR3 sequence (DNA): TGCAGTGCTAGAAATAGCGGAGAATTCACAGATACGCAGTATTTT.

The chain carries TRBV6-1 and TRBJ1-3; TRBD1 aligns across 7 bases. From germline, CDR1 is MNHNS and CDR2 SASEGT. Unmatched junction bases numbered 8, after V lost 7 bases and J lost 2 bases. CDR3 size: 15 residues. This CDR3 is CASKSHRGPGNTIYF. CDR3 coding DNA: TGTGCCAGCAAGAGTCACAGGGGCCCTGGAAACACCATATATTTT.

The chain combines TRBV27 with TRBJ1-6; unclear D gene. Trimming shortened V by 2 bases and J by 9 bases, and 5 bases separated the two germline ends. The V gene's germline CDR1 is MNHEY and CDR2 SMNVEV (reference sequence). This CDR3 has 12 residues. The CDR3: CASSLNGSPLHF. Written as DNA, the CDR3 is TGTGCCAGCAGTTTAAACGGTTCACCCCTCCACTTT.

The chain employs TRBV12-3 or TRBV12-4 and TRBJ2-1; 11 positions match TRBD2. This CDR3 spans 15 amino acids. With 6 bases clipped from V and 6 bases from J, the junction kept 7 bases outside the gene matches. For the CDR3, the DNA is TGTGCCAGCAGACATATAGCGGGGGGGCGCAATGAGCAGTTCTTC. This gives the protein CASRHIAGGRNEQFF.

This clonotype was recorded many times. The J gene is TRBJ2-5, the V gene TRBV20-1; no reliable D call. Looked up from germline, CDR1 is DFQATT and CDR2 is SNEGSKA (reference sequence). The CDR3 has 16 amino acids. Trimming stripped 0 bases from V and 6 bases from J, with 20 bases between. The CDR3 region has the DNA TGCAGTGCTAGAGATATTTTTAGGGAACAAAGGAAGACCCAGTACTTC. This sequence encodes CSARDIFREQRKTQYF.

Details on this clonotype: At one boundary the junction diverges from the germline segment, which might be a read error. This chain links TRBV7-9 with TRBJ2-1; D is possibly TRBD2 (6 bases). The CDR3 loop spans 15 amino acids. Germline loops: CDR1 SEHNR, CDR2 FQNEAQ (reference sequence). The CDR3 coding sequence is TGCGCCAGCAGCAAAACGTCCTCTCTAGCGAATGAGCAGTTCTTC. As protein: CASSKTSSLANEQFF. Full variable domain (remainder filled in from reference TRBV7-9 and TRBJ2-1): DTGVSQNPRHKITKRGQNVTFRCDPISEHNRLYWYRQTLGQGPEFLTYFQNEAQLEKSRLLSDRFSAERPKGSFSTLEIQRTEQGDSAMYLCASSKTSSLANEQFFGPGTRLTVL.